This entry describes one TCR beta chain. Its antigen is not identified. The data originate from a study of T cell repertoires in cytomegalovirus infection. Turning to the study itself: In the study, CMV epitopes included recently identified HLA-C-restricted and well-studied HLA-B-restricted ones. Study outcomes and limitations: Ex vivo responses were dominated by HLA-C-restricted CMV-specific TCR beta clonotypes.

This CDR3 has 19 residues. The V gene lost 2 bases and the J gene lost 3 bases, with 23 bases spanning the gap. MiXCR, run by TCRdb on the reads, gives a single entry per CDR3 protein. This sample carries some 590,000 distinct CDR3 sequences, 35% to 50% of them seen once, and the ten largest clones take 48%. The sequencing used cultured PBMCs, collected from culture after CMV antigen stimulation. This clonotype was obtained from a human donor in good health (CMV status not recorded). Some clones in this sample may be carry-over from other donors' samples. The chain joins TRBV12-3 or TRBV12-4 to TRBJ2-1; D may match TRBD1 or TRBD2 (6 bases each). The DNA for the CDR3 is TGTGCCAGCAGTTTATTAGTGGGGGGCGGGACTGGGGTCTACAATGAGCAGTTCTTC. It is translated as CASSLLVGGGTGVYNEQFF.